The clone carrying this TCR beta chain was seen more than once but under ten times. Its antigen remains unidentified. These data are taken from a study of T-cell memory formation after mild COVID-19. Across the study: TCR clusters largely stayed donor specific. General study points: While clones contracting from day 15 to 85 were balanced between CD4 and CD8, later expanders leaned CD4+.

This CDR3 contains 15 residues. The germline V gene has CDR1 MNHEY and CDR2 SVGAGI. V lost 0 bases and J lost 2, with 10 bases in between. Each CDR3 protein gets one entry after TCRdb re-called the 5' RACE reads with MiXCR. The table lists about 160,000 distinct CDR3 sequences, about 28% of them singletons. This receptor was taken from an adult woman who had mild COVID-19 (a few samples of this study predate the infection). Cell type and time point are not known. The chain is built from TRBV6-5 and TRBJ2-5, with TRBD1 as a possible D gene (5 bases). Sequencing used PBMCs or a T cell subset sorted from them (not recorded which). CDR3 amino acids: CASSYSLRGQETQYF. The CDR3 DNA follows: TGTGCCAGCAGTTACTCGCTAAGGGGACAAGAGACCCAGTACTTC.